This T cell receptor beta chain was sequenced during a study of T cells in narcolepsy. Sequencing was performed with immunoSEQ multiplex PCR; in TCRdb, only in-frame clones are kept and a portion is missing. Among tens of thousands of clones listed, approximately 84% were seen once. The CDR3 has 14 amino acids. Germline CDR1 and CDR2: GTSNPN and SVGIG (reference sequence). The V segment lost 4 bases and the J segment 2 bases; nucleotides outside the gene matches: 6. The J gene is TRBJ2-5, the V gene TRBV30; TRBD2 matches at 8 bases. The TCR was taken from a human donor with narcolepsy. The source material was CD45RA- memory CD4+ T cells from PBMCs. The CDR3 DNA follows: TGTGCCTGGATTGGGCCGGGGGGGCAAGAGACCCAGTACTTC. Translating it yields CAWIGPGGQETQYF. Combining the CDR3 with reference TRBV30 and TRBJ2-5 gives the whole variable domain SQTIHQWPATLVQPVGSPLSLECTVEGTSNPNLYWYRQAAGRGLQLLFYSVGIGQISSEVPQNLSASRPQDRQFILSSKKLLLSDSGFYLCAWIGPGGQETQYFGPGTRLLVL.